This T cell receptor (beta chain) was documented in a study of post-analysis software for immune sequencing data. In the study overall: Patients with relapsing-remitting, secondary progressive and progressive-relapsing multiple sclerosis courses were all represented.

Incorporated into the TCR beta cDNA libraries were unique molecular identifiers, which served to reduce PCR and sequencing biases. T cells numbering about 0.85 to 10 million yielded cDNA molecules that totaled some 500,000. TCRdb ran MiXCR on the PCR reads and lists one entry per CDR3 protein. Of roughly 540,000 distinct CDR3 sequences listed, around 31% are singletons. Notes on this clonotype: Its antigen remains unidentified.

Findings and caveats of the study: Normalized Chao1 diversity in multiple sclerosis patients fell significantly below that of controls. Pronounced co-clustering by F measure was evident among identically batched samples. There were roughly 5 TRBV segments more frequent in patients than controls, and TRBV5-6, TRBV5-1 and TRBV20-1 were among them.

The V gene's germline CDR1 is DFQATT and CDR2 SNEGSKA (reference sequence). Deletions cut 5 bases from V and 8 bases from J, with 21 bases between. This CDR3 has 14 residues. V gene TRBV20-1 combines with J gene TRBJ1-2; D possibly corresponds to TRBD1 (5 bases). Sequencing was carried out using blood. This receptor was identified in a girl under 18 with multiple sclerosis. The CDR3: CSAAGVVSGGGYTF. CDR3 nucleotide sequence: TGCAGTGCTGCCGGAGTTGTGTCCGGGGGGGGCTACACCTTC.